A selection of T cell receptor beta chains follows, all from one sample in a study of tumor-infiltrating lymphocytes in localized non-small cell lung cancer. Profiled with immunoSEQ multiplex PCR; TCRdb holds only in-frame clones, not every one. This table has more than 10,000 clones, 78% appearing once. Sequencing used lung tumor tissue. These receptors all come from a human donor with non-small cell lung cancer. CDR3s include the opening cysteine and the closing phenylalanine or tryptophan. The order of the fields is CDR3 DNA, CDR3 protein, V gene, clone size, J gene, D gene. A D gene is named only where the DNA matches it firmly. Some rows have no size entry. The others give once, few or many, or a class for an expanded clone.

TGTGCCAGCAGCTTCTCCGAGGGGGCGCAGACCCAGTACTTC CASSFSEGAQTQYF TRBV11-2 NA TRBJ2-5 TRBD1
TGTGCCAGCAGTTACCAGACTAGCGGGATTAAAAATGAGCAGTTCTTC CASSYQTSGIKNEQFF TRBV6-5 once TRBJ2-1 TRBD2
TGCGCCAGCAGCTTGGGCCACAGAGACCTCGGCGGGGAGCAGTTCTTC CASSLGHRDLGGEQFF TRBV5-1 NA TRBJ2-1 NA
TGTGCCAGCAGCTCACCCTCCGGGACAGTTGCGTACTTC CASSSPSGTVAYF TRBV7-2 NA TRBJ2-4 TRBD1
TGTGCCACCACCCCCAGCGCTGGGAACAATGAGCAGTTCTTC CATTPSAGNNEQFF TRBV2 NA TRBJ2-1 NA
TGTGCCAGCAGCTTCCAAGGCGGGGGGTTTCGGGCAGATACGCAGTATTTT CASSFQGGGFRADTQYF TRBV7-2 NA TRBJ2-3 TRBD2
TGTGCCAGCAGCTTGTCCGCGAACACTGAAGCTTTCTTT CASSLSANTEAFF TRBV7-2 NA TRBJ1-1 NA
TGTGCCAGCAGCGATCCCAACACCGGGGAGCTGTTTTTT CASSDPNTGELFF TRBV19 NA TRBJ2-2 NA
TGTGCCAGCAGCCATTTTGGGACTAGAGAAGAGACCCAGTACTTC CASSHFGTREETQYF TRBV9 NA TRBJ2-5 TRBD2
TGTGCCAGCAGCTTAGTCAGCGAGTACAATGAGCAGTTCTTC CASSLVSEYNEQFF TRBV7-9 NA TRBJ2-1 NA
TGTGCCAGCAGCGTAGGGGATATAGCGGAGATGAACACCGGGGAGCTGTTTTTT CASSVGDIAEMNTGELFF TRBV9 NA TRBJ2-2 NA
TGTGCCAGCAGCCCCGAACAGGGGTACTATGGCTACACCTTC CASSPEQGYYGYTF TRBV5-4 NA TRBJ1-2 TRBD1
TGTGCCTGGAGCCCCCTCTCCACACGGGGTGAAAAACTGTTTTTT CAWSPLSTRGEKLFF TRBV30 few TRBJ1-4 NA
TGTGCCAGCAGCCTCCCGGGGGTGAACACTGAAGCTTTCTTT CASSLPGVNTEAFF TRBV9 NA TRBJ1-1 NA
TGTGCCTGGAGTGCCCAAGGAATTAATACGCAGTATTTT CAWSAQGINTQYF TRBV30 NA TRBJ2-3 NA
TGTGCCAGCAGGGCCCTGCAGGGGAGAGCAACGAAGACCCAGTACTTC CASRALQGRATKTQYF TRBV2 NA TRBJ2-5 NA
TGTGCCAGCAGTTACAGACCGAACACTGAAGCTTTCTTT CASSYRPNTEAFF TRBV6-6 few TRBJ1-1 NA
TGTGCCAGCACCCCCGTCCGGGGAAGAAGCTACGAGCAGTACTTC CASTPVRGRSYEQYF TRBV2 NA TRBJ2-7 NA
TGTGCCAGTAGTATTTATCGGAATGAGCAGTTCTTC CASSIYRNEQFF TRBV19 NA TRBJ2-1 NA
TGTGCCAGCTCATACAGCACAGATACGCAGTATTTT CASSYSTDTQYF TRBV18 NA TRBJ2-3 NA
TGTGCCAGCAGTTACGTGGGAGGGACAGATACGCAGTATTTT CASSYVGGTDTQYF TRBV6-5 NA TRBJ2-3 TRBD2
TGTGCCAGCAGTGAATTGGGGGACTATGTTTATGGCTACACCTTC CASSELGDYVYGYTF TRBV6-1 NA TRBJ1-2 NA
TGCGCCAGCAGCCAAGAGGGGGTTGGAAACACCATATATTTT CASSQEGVGNTIYF TRBV4-1 NA TRBJ1-3 NA
TGCGCCAGCAGCTTGGCCGGACTAGCCGGCCTCGGGACCCAGTACTTC CASSLAGLAGLGTQYF TRBV5-1 NA TRBJ2-5 TRBD2
TGTGCCAGCAGCGTAGACTTACGGACTAGGCCCCCAGATACGCAGTATTTT CASSVDLRTRPPDTQYF TRBV9 once TRBJ2-3 TRBD2
TGTGCCAGCAGGGGACAGGGTGTGGAGACCCAGTACTTC CASRGQGVETQYF TRBV6-6 NA TRBJ2-5 TRBD1
TGTGCCAGCAGCCGTCGTGATCGCTACGAGCAGTACTTC CASSRRDRYEQYF TRBV7-2 NA TRBJ2-7 NA
TGTGCCAGCAAGACCGCCTCCTCCTACAATGAGCAGTTCTTC CASKTASSYNEQFF TRBV2 NA TRBJ2-1 NA
TGTGCCAGCAGTTACGCCGGACTAGCGGGAAATGAGCAGTTCTTC CASSYAGLAGNEQFF TRBV6-5 once TRBJ2-1 TRBD2
TGTGCCAGCAGTACGCAGGGTCTTTCGGCCCAGCATTTT CASSTQGLSAQHF TRBV6-6 NA TRBJ1-5 NA
TGTGCCAGCAGCCAACTGATCCGCTCTGGGGCCAACGTCCTGACTTTC CASSQLIRSGANVLTF TRBV14 NA TRBJ2-6 NA
TGTGCCACTTCGGCAGGATACACAGATACGCAGTATTTT CATSAGYTDTQYF TRBV19 NA TRBJ2-3 NA
TGTGCCACCAGACCAGCAGGGACTAATGAAAAACTGTTTTTT CATRPAGTNEKLFF TRBV28 NA TRBJ1-4 NA
TGTGCCAGCAGCGTACGAACAGGGGGGGGCAATGAGCAGTTCTTC CASSVRTGGGNEQFF TRBV9 NA TRBJ2-1 NA
TGTGCCAGCAGCATGGGGGGCACCGGGGAGCTGTTTTTT CASSMGGTGELFF TRBV6-5 NA TRBJ2-2 NA
TGTGCCAGCAGAGAGCCGACACAGGGAAACTATGGCTACACCTTC CASREPTQGNYGYTF TRBV28 NA TRBJ1-2 NA
TGTGCCACCAGGGTGAGTCGGACTAGCGGGAGGGCCGGTGAGCAGTTCTTC CATRVSRTSGRAGEQFF TRBV15 NA TRBJ2-1 TRBD2
TGTGCCAGCAGCTTTGAAGCGGGAGACTACGAGCAGTACTTC CASSFEAGDYEQYF TRBV5-4 NA TRBJ2-7 TRBD2
TGTGCCAGCAGCCTCGACAGGGGGTGGTATGGCTACACCTTC CASSLDRGWYGYTF TRBV5-6 NA TRBJ1-2 TRBD1
TGCGCCAGCAGCCAAGCCCCCGGGAACCCAGATACGCAGTATTTT CASSQAPGNPDTQYF TRBV4-1 NA TRBJ2-3 NA